What follows are 24 T cell receptor beta chains derived from one specimen sequenced in a study of T cells expressing NK-cell markers. TCRdb reprocessed the 5' RACE reads, keeping one entry per CDR3 protein, no DNA. The table lists roughly 450,000 distinct CDR3 sequences, with over 1.1% in the top ten. The sequencing input was blood T cells: a sorted CD56 or NKG2C T cell subset, CD4+ or CD8+ T cells, or bulk PBMC T cells (not recorded which). These receptors all stem from a woman between 45 and 60 years old in good health.

This chain links TRBV20-1 with TRBJ2-3; the D call of TRBD2 rests on TCRdb alone, since no DNA is present to check it. This CDR3 has 15 amino acids. Germline loops: CDR1 DFQATT, CDR2 SNEGSKA (reference sequence). The CDR3: CSAKRTSGRTNTQYF.

The chain recombines TRBV24-1 with TRBJ2-3; TCRdb's assignment of TRBD1 cannot be checked, as there is no DNA. The CDR3 consists of 13 residues. The V gene's germline CDR1 is KGHDR and CDR2 SFDVKD. CDR3 amino acids: CATRGDRADTQYF.

The chain couples TRBV11-2 to TRBJ1-6; no DNA is available, so the TRBD1 call from TCRdb remains unchecked. Germline CDR1 is SGHAT and CDR2 is FQNNGV. The length of the CDR3 is 14 residues. The CDR3 spells CASSLRREGAPLHF. The full variable domain, completed using reference TRBV11-2 and TRBJ1-6, is EAGVAQSPRYKIIEKRQSVAFWCNPISGHATLYWYQQILGQGPKLLIQFQNNGVVDDSQLPKDRFSAERLKGVDSTLKIQPAKLEDSAVYLCASSLRREGAPLHFGNGTRLTVT.

The chain couples TRBV20-1 to TRBJ2-5; TCRdb designates TRBD2, a call that cannot be tested without DNA. CDR1 and CDR2 from the germline V gene are DFQATT and SNEGSKA (reference sequence). This CDR3 region has 14 residues. CDR3 sequence reads: CSARSGLEGETQYF.

Here the CDR3 reads CSARKTGGSTGELFF. V and J are TRBV20-1 and TRBJ2-2; TCRdb indicates TRBD1, and absent DNA this call remains unverified. CDR3 size: 15 residues. CDR1 is DFQATT and CDR2 is SNEGSKA in the germline V gene (reference sequence).

The chain combines TRBV29-1 with TRBJ1-2; TCRdb outputs TRBD1, but without DNA this stays unchecked. The CDR3 is 13 residues long. CDR1 and CDR2 from the germline V gene are SQVTM and ANQGSEA. The CDR3 loop is CSVGQGRNYGYTF.

The chain couples TRBV3-1 to TRBJ2-1; the D call of TRBD2 rests on TCRdb alone, since no DNA is present to check it. Germline CDR1 LGHDT, CDR2 YNNKEL (reference sequence). The CDR3 sequence is 14 residues long. The CDR3 region is CASSPGLAGGGEFF.

The V gene is TRBV2, the J gene TRBJ2-7; TCRdb outputs TRBD2, but without DNA this stays unchecked. The CDR3 loop spans 16 amino acids. In germline, CDR1 is SNHLY, CDR2 FYNNEI. CDR3 amino acids: CASSYGTSGSGNEQYF.

CDR3: CSASRFGPGGTDTQYF. The gene calls are TRBV20-1 and TRBJ2-3; TCRdb indicates TRBD1, and absent DNA this call remains unverified. Germline V CDR1 and CDR2: DFQATT, SNEGSKA (reference sequence). This CDR3 region has 16 residues.

The chain links TRBV7-6 to TRBJ2-7. The CDR3 runs to 12 residues. Germline V gene data show CDR1 as SGHVS and CDR2 as FNYEAQ. CDR3 sequence reads: CASSSYGGQQYF.

This chain's CDR3 is CASSSSGNNQPQHF. The chain employs TRBV12-3 or TRBV12-4 and TRBJ1-5. CDR3 length equals 14 residues.

The chain has TRBV24-1 and TRBJ2-1; TCRdb indicates TRBD1, and absent DNA this call remains unverified. CDR3 length: 13 residues. Looked up from germline, CDR1 is KGHDR and CDR2 is SFDVKD. The chain's CDR3 is CATEKTGNYEQFF.

The J gene is TRBJ2-3, the V gene TRBV21-1; TCRdb's D gene call, TRBD2, goes unchecked for lack of DNA. TRBV21-1 is listed as a pseudogene. The CDR3 loop spans 17 amino acids. CDR3 region: CASSGQLAGPPTDTQYF.

The V gene is TRBV7-9, the J gene TRBJ1-3. The CDR3 runs to 13 residues. CDR1 SEHNR and CDR2 FQNEAQ come from the germline V gene (reference sequence). This CDR3 is CASRLWELDTIYF.

The genes are TRBV5-1 and TRBJ2-3; the TRBD2 assignment by TCRdb is unverifiable without DNA. This CDR3 is 14 amino acids long. Germline V CDR1 and CDR2: SGHRS, YFSETQ. The CDR3 region is CASTPSGRGDTQYF. Full variable domain (remainder filled in from reference TRBV5-1 and TRBJ2-3): KAGVTQTPRYLIKTRGQQVTLSCSPISGHRSVSWYQQTPGQGLQFLFEYFSETQRNKGNFPGRFSGRQFSNSRSEMNVSTLELGDSALYLCASTPSGRGDTQYFGPGTRLTVL.

The chain recombines TRBV6-5 with TRBJ2-1; checking the TCRdb D call of TRBD2 is not possible without DNA. The length of the CDR3 is 15 residues. Germline assignment: CDR1 MNHEY and CDR2 SVGAGI. The CDR3 sequence is CASSLGLEAYNEQFF.

The gene calls are TRBV5-1 and TRBJ2-5; TCRdb selects TRBD1, and the lack of DNA leaves this call unchecked. There are 14 residues in the CDR3. Germline V lookup: CDR1 SGHRS, CDR2 YFSETQ. The CDR3 region is CASRSLGGQETQYF.

The chain couples TRBV15 to TRBJ2-6; as DNA is missing, the TRBD1 call by TCRdb cannot be tested. The CDR3 runs to 14 residues. Germline CDR1 and CDR2: LNHNV and YYDKDF (reference sequence). CDR3 sequence: CATRGTGVTNVLTF.

The chain joins TRBV5-8 to TRBJ1-2. The CDR3 is 15 amino acids. Germline CDR1 reads SGHTS; CDR2 reads YDEGEE. CDR3 sequence reads: CASSLAGGSNYGYTF.

The V call is TRBV20-1, the J call TRBJ2-3; checking the TCRdb D call of TRBD2 is not possible without DNA. CDR1 and CDR2 (germline): DFQATT, SNEGSKA (reference sequence). The CDR3 runs 17 residues. Here the CDR3 reads CSARGLMGSGNTDTQYF.

The chain carries TRBV12-3 or TRBV12-4 and TRBJ1-5; with no DNA, the TCRdb D assignment of TRBD1 cannot be verified. This CDR3 comprises 15 residues. This chain's CDR3 is CASRLGTGARQPQHF.

This chain joins TRBV6-2 or TRBV6-3 and TRBJ2-4; the D call of TRBD2 rests on TCRdb alone, since no DNA is present to check it. This CDR3 is built from 13 residues. Germline V gene lookup returns CDR1 MNHEY and CDR2 SVGEGT. The CDR3 here is CASSPLAGNIQYF.

The chain couples TRBV12-3 or TRBV12-4 to TRBJ1-5; TCRdb outputs TRBD1, but without DNA this stays unchecked. The CDR3 is 17 residues long. This CDR3 reads CASSFHQGLSGNQPQHF.

This rearrangement joins TRBV4-1 to TRBJ2-1. The germline CDR1 and CDR2 sequences are MGHRA and YSYEKL. The length of the CDR3 is 11 residues. CDR3 sequence reads: CASSQNREQFF.